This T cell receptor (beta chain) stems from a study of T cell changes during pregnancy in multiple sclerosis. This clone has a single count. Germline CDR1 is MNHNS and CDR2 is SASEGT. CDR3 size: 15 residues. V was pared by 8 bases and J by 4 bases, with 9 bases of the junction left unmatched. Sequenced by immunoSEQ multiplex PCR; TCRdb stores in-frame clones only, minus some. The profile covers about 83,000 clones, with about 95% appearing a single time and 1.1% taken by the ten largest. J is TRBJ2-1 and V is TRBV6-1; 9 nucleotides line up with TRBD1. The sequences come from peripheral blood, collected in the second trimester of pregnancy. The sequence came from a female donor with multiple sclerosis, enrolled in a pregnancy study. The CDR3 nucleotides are TGTGCCAGCGGGCGTGGGACAGGGTTATACAATGAGCAGTTCTTC. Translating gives CASGRGTGLYNEQFF.